The source of this TCR beta chain is a study of blood T cell repertoires in COVID-19. Overall study context: Material from acute and convalescent COVID-19 was sourced from the United States, Italy and Spain. The analysed material was cDNA or gDNA that came from T cells, B-cell-depleted T cells, or PBMCs.

As handled by the study authors: Estimation of nucleated cell counts relied on the amplification of reference gene primers. The method was immunoSEQ multiplex PCR; TCRdb's version includes in-frame clones alone and lacks a portion of them. V and J calls and clone size are those listed in that table; D and trimming were worked out from the DNA. Here the sample spans roughly 80,000 clones, around nine tenths being singletons. From germline, CDR1 is MDHEN and CDR2 SYDVKM. The CDR3 length is 15 residues. The trim removed 8 bases at V and 3 bases at J, leaving 9 bases unmatched. The TCR sequence derives from a woman older than 75 with active or convalescent COVID-19. Sequencing used peripheral blood. V usage is TRBV28 and J usage is TRBJ1-5; 8 bases map to TRBD1. The CDR3 here is CASLGQGSNNQPQHF. The CDR3 DNA follows: TGTGCCAGCCTAGGACAGGGTTCGAACAATCAGCCCCAGCATTTT. Together with reference TRBV28 and TRBJ1-5, the CDR3 gives the full variable domain: DVKVTQSSRYLVKRTGEKVFLECVQDMDHENMFWYRQDPGLGLRLIYFSYDVKMKEKGDIPEGYSVSREKKERFSLILESASTNQTSMYLCASLGQGSNNQPQHFGDGTRLSIL.